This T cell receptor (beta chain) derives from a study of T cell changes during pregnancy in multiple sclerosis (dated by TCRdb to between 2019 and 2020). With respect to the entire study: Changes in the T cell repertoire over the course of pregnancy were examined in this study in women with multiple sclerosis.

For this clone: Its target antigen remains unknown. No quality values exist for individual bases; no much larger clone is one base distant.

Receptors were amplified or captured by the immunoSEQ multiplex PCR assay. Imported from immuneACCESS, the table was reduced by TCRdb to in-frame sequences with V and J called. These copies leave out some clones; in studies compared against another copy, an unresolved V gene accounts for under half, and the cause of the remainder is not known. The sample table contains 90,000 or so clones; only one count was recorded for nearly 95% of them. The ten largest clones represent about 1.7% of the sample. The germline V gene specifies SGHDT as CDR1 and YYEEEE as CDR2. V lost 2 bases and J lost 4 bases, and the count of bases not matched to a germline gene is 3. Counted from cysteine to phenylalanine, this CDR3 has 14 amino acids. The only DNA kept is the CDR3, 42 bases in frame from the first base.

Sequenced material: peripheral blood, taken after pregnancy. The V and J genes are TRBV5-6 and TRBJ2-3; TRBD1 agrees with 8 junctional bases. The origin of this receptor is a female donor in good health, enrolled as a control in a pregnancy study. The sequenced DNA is TGTGCCAGCAGCTTTGACAGGGGTTCAGATACGCAGTATTTT. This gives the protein CASSFDRGSDTQYF.